This T cell receptor beta chain emerged from a study of response to subunit inactivated influenza vaccine. The study's findings and limits: There was a suggestion from the authors that each seasonal influenza vaccination recruits few new T cells.

This clonotype was picked up a small number of times. Its target is unknown. One entry per CDR3 protein results from TCRdb running MiXCR on the RT-PCR reads. Of approximately 500,000 distinct CDR3 sequences in the sample, about an eighth are singletons; the top ten hold about an eighth. Germline V CDR1 and CDR2: SGHTA, FQGNSA. The V end lost 1 base, the J end lost 1 base, and 13 bases lay between the germline ends. This CDR3 spans 16 amino acids. The TCR sequence derives from a man aged 50-59 years who received an inactivated influenza vaccine. The sequencing used PBMCs from blood, collected roughly 46 days after vaccination. The chain is built from TRBV7-2 and TRBJ1-1; D possibly corresponds to TRBD1 (5 bases). The DNA for the CDR3 is TGTGCCAGCAGCTTAGTGTGGGGGGGTCAGAACACTGAAGCTTTCTTT. It yields the protein CASSLVWGGQNTEAFF.